The rows below give T cell receptor beta chains drawn from one sample of a study of post-analysis software for immune sequencing data. TCRdb reprocessed the PCR reads via MiXCR and lists one record per CDR3 protein. The sample yields over 250,000 distinct CDR3 sequences, less than 40% seen once. The sample consisted of blood. The receptors come from a girl aged 10 to 17 with multiple sclerosis. CDR3s include the opening cysteine and the closing phenylalanine or tryptophan. A D gene is named only where the DNA matches it firmly. The size of a clone is reported for some rows only, either as once, few or many, or as a class for expanded clones.

clone size	V gene	D gene	J gene	CDR3 protein	CDR3 DNA
few	TRBV7-8	TRBD2	TRBJ2-1	CASSRPGLAGGRREQFF	TGTGCCAGCAGCCGGCCGGGACTAGCGGGGGGCCGACGCGAGCAGTTCTTC
-	TRBV6-5	TRBD2	TRBJ2-7	CASSYTSGRGTSEQYF	TGTGCCAGCAGTTATACTAGCGGGAGAGGAACAAGCGAGCAGTACTTC
-	TRBV25-1	-	TRBJ1-2	CASSQDYSYGYTF	TGTGCCAGCAGCCAAGATTACAGCTATGGCTACACCTTC
many	TRBV21-1	-	TRBJ2-7	CASSKRQGARAYEQYF	TGTGCCAGCAGCAAAAGACAGGGGGCTCGTGCCTACGAGCAGTACTTC
-	TRBV4-1	-	TRBJ2-7	CASGDGGTGEQYF	TGCGCCAGCGGCGATGGGGGAACCGGCGAGCAGTACTTC
-	TRBV20-1	-	TRBJ1-1	CSASLQVYGEAFF	TGCAGTGCTAGTCTACAGGTATACGGTGAAGCTTTCTTT
-	TRBV14	-	TRBJ2-1	CASSQDSGVKQFF	TGTGCCAGCAGCCAAGATTCAGGGGTTAAGCAGTTCTTC
few	TRBV5-4	-	TRBJ1-1	CASSFLQGATEAFF	TGTGCCAGCAGCTTTCTCCAGGGAGCCACTGAAGCTTTCTTT
many	TRBV6-5	-	TRBJ2-5	CASSYSGTGFRETQYF	TGTGCCAGCAGTTACTCGGGGACCGGATTTAGAGAGACCCAGTACTTC
-	TRBV30	-	TRBJ2-3	CAWSVLGMKVGDTQYF	TGTGCCTGGAGTGTTCTGGGTATGAAGGTCGGGGATACGCAGTATTTT
many	TRBV10-1	-	TRBJ1-2	CASSESGQHGYTF	TGCGCCAGCAGTGAGTCGGGGCAACATGGCTACACCTTC
few	TRBV7-9	-	TRBJ2-2	CASSQRASRTGELFF	TGTGCCAGCAGCCAAAGGGCCAGCAGGACCGGGGAGCTGTTTTTT
many	TRBV20-1	TRBD2	TRBJ2-1	CSEVAGNDWNEQFF	TGCAGTGAAGTAGCGGGGAATGATTGGAATGAGCAGTTCTTC
many	TRBV29-1	-	TRBJ1-2	CSVWDTQVADYGYTF	TGCAGCGTTTGGGACACCCAGGTTGCTGACTATGGCTACACCTTC
-	TRBV5-1	TRBD2	TRBJ2-1	CASSLEVPGLAGIDHNEQFF	TGCGCCAGCAGCTTGGAAGTCCCGGGACTAGCGGGAATAGACCACAATGAGCAGTTCTTC
-	TRBV19	-	TRBJ1-1	CASSILGAVNTEAFF	TGTGCCAGTAGTATCTTGGGGGCGGTGAACACTGAAGCTTTCTTT
-	TRBV12-3/TRBV12-4	-	TRBJ1-1	CASSLYGYMNIEAFF	TGTGCCAGCAGTTTATATGGTTACATGAACATTGAAGCTTTCTTT
many	TRBV3-1	-	TRBJ2-3	CASSQLSTDTQYF	TGTGCCAGCAGCCAGCTTAGCACAGATACGCAGTATTTT
many	TRBV14	-	TRBJ2-5	CASSQEWGLRGRETQYF	TGTGCCAGCAGCCAAGAATGGGGACTTCGCGGGCGAGAGACCCAGTACTTC
few	TRBV27	-	TRBJ2-3	CASSLLVGSTDTQYF	TGTGCCAGCAGTTTATTAGTCGGGAGTACAGATACGCAGTATTTT
few	TRBV28	-	TRBJ2-3	CASSNSRRTDDF	TGTGCCAGCAGTAACAGCCGGCGGACAGATGATTTT